This record covers a single T cell receptor (beta chain). As processed by the authors: Estimates of nucleated cell counts were drawn from the amplification of reference gene primers. Clones were sequenced by immunoSEQ multiplex PCR, and TCRdb holds only the in-frame ones, with some missing. The DNA was the basis for D and trimming; V, J and clone size are from that table. In the table there are a few hundred thousand clones, about 85% of which are singletons. CDR1 is MGHRA and CDR2 is YSYEKL in the germline V gene. The CDR3 is 15 amino acids. Unmatched junction bases numbered 5, after V lost 4 bases and J lost 1 base. This record comes from a study of blood T cell repertoires in COVID-19. About the study: T cells, B-cell-depleted T cells, or PBMCs supplied cDNA or gDNA.

Sequencing used peripheral blood. The gene calls are TRBV4-1 and TRBJ2-7; 9 positions agree with TRBD1. The clonotype originates from a man younger than 30 with active or convalescent COVID-19. In DNA form, the CDR3 reads TGCGCCAGCAGCCCCCGGGACAGGGATTCCTACGAGCAGTACTTC. Translation gives CASSPRDRDSYEQYF.